The 10 T cell receptor beta chains given below trace back to one sample, sequenced in a study of blood T cells in healthy people across ages. A second PCR of about 7 to 12 cycles used a sample-barcoded 5' primer and a J-beta primer mix. TCRdb processed the 5' RACE reads anew with MiXCR; each CDR3 protein has one entry. The sample records approximately 2,000,000 distinct CDR3 sequences, more than 35% being singletons. Sequencing used blood. These receptors were collected from a human donor in good health.

This clonotype was picked up a small number of times. This chain joins TRBV24-1 and TRBJ1-2; D is unresolved. The CDR3 has 12 residues. Deletions cut 3 bases from V and 7 bases from J, with 8 bases between. CDR1 and CDR2 (germline): KGHDR, SFDVKD. CDR3 amino acids: CATSDPFGGYTF. The CDR3 DNA reads as TGTGCCACCAGTGATCCCTTTGGTGGCTACACCTTC.

This chain links TRBV4-3 with TRBJ1-2; TRBD1 aligns across 9 bases. This CDR3 comprises 14 residues. Germline loops: CDR1 LGHNA, CDR2 YSLEER. The V gene end was trimmed by 3 bases and the J gene end by 5 bases; junction bases not matched to a gene: 4. CDR3 nucleotides: TGCGCCAGCAGCCAGAGTGGACAGGGGTATGGCTACACCTTC. Its protein product is CASSQSGQGYGYTF.

The chain recombines TRBV7-9 with TRBJ1-2; tentative D call: TRBD1 (6 bases). V lost 5 bases and J 2 bases, leaving 15 bases between the germline ends. This CDR3 has 15 residues. The V gene's germline CDR1 is SEHNR and CDR2 FQNEAQ (reference sequence). In DNA form, the CDR3 reads TGTGCCAGCAGCCGACGACCGGGGGGCAACTATGGCTACACCTTC. It is translated as CASSRRPGGNYGYTF.

The J gene is TRBJ1-2, the V gene TRBV12-3 or TRBV12-4, with 7 bases identical to TRBD1. The CDR3 runs to 20 residues. With 2 bases clipped from V and 1 base from J, the junction kept 19 bases outside the gene matches. CDR3 loop: CASSLTLRGLVSIDNYGYTF. The CDR3 coding sequence is TGTGCCAGCAGTTTAACGTTGAGGGGGCTAGTCTCTATTGATAACTATGGCTACACCTTC.

V and J are TRBV15 and TRBJ1-4; 8 bases map to TRBD1. V lost 3 bases and J lost 5; bases outside the gene matches: 5. CDR3 length: 15 residues. CDR1 is LNHNV, CDR2 YYDKDF, per germline (reference sequence). Here the CDR3 reads CATSSPGGANEKLFF. CDR3 coding DNA: TGTGCCACCAGCAGTCCAGGGGGCGCGAATGAAAAACTGTTTTTT. The full variable domain, its missing parts supplied by reference TRBV15 and TRBJ1-4, is DAMVIQNPRYQVTQFGKPVTLSCSQTLNHNVMYWYQQKSSQAPKLLFHYYDKDFNNEADTPDNFQSRRPNTSFCFLDIRSPGLGDTAMYLCATSSPGGANEKLFFGSGTQLSVL.

This clonotype showed up just a few times. This rearrangement joins TRBV3-1 to TRBJ2-1; possible D gene TRBD2, 6 bases. Germline V gene data show CDR1 as LGHDT and CDR2 as YNNKEL (reference sequence). The V and J ends lost 4 bases and 7 bases respectively, with 20 bases between them. The CDR3 sequence is 16 residues long. CDR3 in DNA: TGTGCCAGCAGCCTCCCCCGGGGACTCAAGAGGAATGAGCAGTTCTTC. It codes for CASSLPRGLKRNEQFF.

The V and J genes are TRBV27 and TRBJ2-3, with D maybe TRBD2 (7 bases). V was shortened by 5 bases and J by 5 bases, with 23 bases between the two germline ends. The CDR3 sequence is 17 residues long. Per germline, CDR1 MNHEY and CDR2 SMNVEV (reference sequence). The CDR3 nucleotides are TGTGCCAGCAGTACCCCTCTGCCGGGGGGCCCCGGAGATACGCAGTATTTT. Its protein product is CASSTPLPGGPGDTQYF.

The chain carries TRBV6-5 and TRBJ2-4; 9 nucleotides agree with TRBD1. The end of the DNA fits TRBJ2-7 better, so the J call may be wrong. Germline V gene sequence: CDR1 MNHEY, CDR2 SVGAGI. CDR3 length: 15 residues. The CDR3 loop is CASSHGTGTLYEQYF. CDR3 DNA sequence: TGTGCCAGCAGTCACGGGACAGGGACACTATACGAGCAGTACTTC.

The V and J genes are TRBV11-3 and TRBJ2-3; D remains unclear. This CDR3 comprises 13 residues. Trimming stripped 0 bases from V and 5 bases from J, with 6 bases between. Germline V CDR1 and CDR2: SGHNT, YENEEA. In nucleotides, the CDR3 is TGTGCCAGCAGCTTAGAAAATCGAGATACGCAGTATTTT. Amino acid sequence: CASSLENRDTQYF.

This clonotype came up a few times. This chain joins TRBV28 and TRBJ2-7, with a possible D match to TRBD1 (7 bases). The ends were cut back, 0 bases at V and 6 bases at J, with 24 bases in the middle. From germline, CDR1 is MDHEN and CDR2 SYDVKM. This CDR3 comprises 18 residues. This CDR3 is CASSLWGWRDRNLSEQYF. DNA for the CDR3: TGTGCCAGCAGTTTATGGGGGTGGAGGGACAGAAACCTCTCCGAGCAGTACTTC.